The text below deals with one TCR beta chain. This clone was picked up a small number of times. This receptor's antigen is unknown. Base-call qualities are not available, and no considerably larger clone is one nucleotide away. A second Seattle source provided samples from volunteer blood donors who had recovered from COVID-19. The collaborating institutions used their own protocols to collect whole blood in K2EDTA tubes. For TCRbeta analysis, collaborators shipped samples in one of three forms: frozen whole blood, isolated PBMCs, or DNA extracted from either of those sample types. The data stem from a study of blood T cell repertoires in COVID-19 (TCRdb year 2020). As for the study more broadly: Samples from collaborators originated in the United States, Italy and Spain and spanned both the acute and convalescent phases of COVID-19. The prospective study material was composed of cDNA or gDNA derived from T cells, B-cell-depleted T cells, or PBMCs. Subjects who had been exposed to COVID-19, were actively infected with it, or had recovered from it provided the deeply sampled blood TCRbeta repertoires that made up the dataset. The repertoires were released in a freely available public database meant as a resource for research on the immune response to SARS-CoV-2. Samples were obtained from the ongoing ImmuneRACE study (first 160 participants) and from some 1,200 subjects provided by 6 global collaborators. A de-identified subject ID, COVID-19 status, age in years and sex were almost always included in the sample metadata. Where HLA class I and class II types were available, the types were taken from metadata supplied by the sample provider, not from assay-based typing.

The CDR3 measures 14 amino acids from cysteine to phenylalanine. Only the CDR3 part of the read is kept: 42 bases, read in frame from the first base. In the germline V gene (reference sequence), CDR1 corresponds to DFQATT and CDR2 to SNEGSKA. Trimming removed 3 bases from V and 7 bases from J; the gene matches leave 8 bases unexplained. The investigation overall reported the following: Clinical and demographic metadata were provided uncurated, with the amount varying by source and participant.

TCRbeta CDR3 regions were amplified from genomic DNA by means of the immunoSEQ Assay, a bias-controlled multiplex PCR. On the authors' methods: Within the assay, amplification of reference gene primers was used to estimate how many nucleated cells each sample contained. Sequence reads were collapsed and filtered to measure the absolute abundance of every unique TCRbeta CDR3 rearrangement. For each sample, productive Simpson clonality was calculated by taking the square root of Simpson's diversity index across productive rearrangements. TCRdb holds this immuneACCESS table with in-frame rearrangements only. Some clones are missing; in checked studies, unresolved V genes explain under half, and the rest has no known cause. V, J and clone size are those of that table, while D and trimming were read from the DNA. Here the sample has some 290,000 clones; around 87% occur a single time. The biggest ten clones account for 2% to 2.5% of the sample.

The sample comprised peripheral blood. The source is a woman aged 45 to 65 who had recovered from COVID-19. The V gene is TRBV20-1 and the J gene is TRBJ2-2, with 7 central nucleotides matching TRBD1. Here the CDR3 is given as CSASSGTVIGELFF. The DNA sequence follows: TGCAGTGCTAGTTCCGGGACAGTAATCGGGGAGCTGTTTTTT.